Listed here are 23 T cell receptor beta chains from one sample, sequenced in a study of blood T cell repertoires in COVID-19 (dated by TCRdb to 2018 to 2020). Libraries were prepared through the immunoSEQ multiplex PCR assay. What TCRdb holds here is the immuneACCESS table cut down to in-frame rearrangements. Part of the clones is not present; checked against another copy, under half of the missing clones reflect an unresolved V gene, and the others are unexplained. This sample comprises about 89,000 clones, about nine tenths of them detected only once. The top ten clones comprise over 0.35% of the sample. Source material: peripheral blood. Receptor source: a man aged 55 to 70 with acute or convalescent COVID-19.

The chain links TRBV10-3 to TRBJ2-3; 9 nucleotides line up with TRBD2. Germline CDR1 and CDR2: ENHRY and SYGVKD. This CDR3 contains 19 residues. Trimming removed 1 base from V and 6 bases from J; junction bases left unmatched: 17. CDR3 DNA: TGTGCCATCAGTGAGTGGAGTAGGCGGGAGGGGCAGACGACGGATACGCAGTATTTT. The encoded protein is CAISEWSRREGQTTDTQYF.

This chain joins TRBV6-2 or TRBV6-3 and TRBJ1-3; TRBD1 might be the D (6 bases). Trimming stripped 6 bases from V and 2 bases from J, with 14 bases between. Germline CDR1 and CDR2: MNHEY and SVGEGT. This CDR3 region has 15 residues. CDR3 sequence: CASSQDRRPGNTIYF. The CDR3 region has the DNA TGTGCCAGCAGCCAAGACAGGAGACCTGGAAACACCATATATTTT.

The V and J genes are TRBV19 and TRBJ2-6; TRBD1 matches 7 bases. The CDR3 covers 17 residues. With V trimmed by 4 bases and J by 0 bases, 6 bases remained unmatched. The germline CDR1 and CDR2 sequences are LNHDA and SQIVND (reference sequence). In DNA, the CDR3 is TGTGCCAGTAGTAGGGACAGATCCGCCTCTGGGGCCAACGTCCTGACTTTC. Protein: CASSRDRSASGANVLTF.

V gene TRBV10-3 combines with J gene TRBJ2-3; TRBD1 matches 7 bases. Per germline, CDR1 ENHRY and CDR2 SYGVKD. This CDR3 has 15 residues. V was pared by 6 bases and J by 4 bases, with 10 bases of the junction left unmatched. The CDR3 DNA follows: TGTGCCATCAGCATCGGACAGGATAGCGCAGATACGCAGTATTTT. It yields the protein CAISIGQDSADTQYF.

This clone occurred once. This chain joins TRBV6-5 and TRBJ1-1; D ambiguous. Trimming removed 0 bases at V and 10 bases at J, with 12 bases between. The CDR3 is 13 amino acids. The germline CDR1 and CDR2 sequences are MNHEY and SVGAGI. CDR3 sequence: CASSYSGGGGAFF. CDR3 bases: TGTGCCAGCAGTTACTCAGGAGGTGGTGGAGCTTTCTTT.

J is TRBJ1-5 and V is TRBV6-5; D call uncertain. The germline gives CDR1 MNHEY, CDR2 SVGAGI. The V end lost 11 bases, the J end lost 0 bases, and 5 bases lay between the germline ends. The length of the CDR3 is 11 residues. The CDR3 coding sequence is TGTGCCTACGGTAGCAATCAGCCCCAGCATTTT. It specifies CAYGSNQPQHF.

The gene calls are TRBV11-3 and TRBJ2-2, with D possibly being TRBD1 (5 bases). V lost 5 bases and J lost 0, with 10 bases in between. The CDR3 covers 15 residues. Germline-derived CDR1 and CDR2 are SGHNT and YENEEA. Here the CDR3 DNA reads TGTGCCAGCAGCCGGACACCCGCGAACACCGGGGAGCTGTTTTTT. Its translation: CASSRTPANTGELFF.

A word on this clone: The identical CDR3 is also encoded by other nucleotide sequences in the sample. V usage is TRBV7-3 and J usage is TRBJ2-3; 9 positions agree with TRBD2. The CDR3 is 15 residues long. Germline V CDR1 and CDR2: SGHTA, FQGTGA. V was clipped by 5 bases and J by 0 bases; unmatched bases: 3. The DNA for the CDR3 is TGTGCCAGCAGCCGGAGCGGGGGGAGCACAGATACGCAGTATTTT. It is translated as CASSRSGGSTDTQYF.

The V call is TRBV3-1 (or the pseudogene TRBV3-2), the J call TRBJ2-3, with 8 bases fitting TRBD2. Germline lookup yields CDR1 LGHDT and CDR2 YNNKEL (reference sequence). The CDR3 covers 12 residues. The V segment lost 4 bases and the J segment 6 bases; nucleotides outside the gene matches: 0. Here the CDR3 DNA reads TGTGCCAGCAGCCCGGGGGGGGATACGCAGTATTTT. It translates to CASSPGGDTQYF.

This clone was observed a few times. The V gene is TRBV29-1, the J gene TRBJ1-4, with D possibly matching TRBD1 (5 bases). Germline CDR1 is SQVTM and CDR2 is ANQGSEA. V was trimmed by 4 bases and J by 6 bases, leaving 12 bases between them. The CDR3 extends over 13 amino acids. CDR3 coding DNA: TGCAGCGTTGCAAGGGGTAGGGATGAAAAACTGTTTTTT. Amino acids: CSVARGRDEKLFF.

This clone came up once. V usage is TRBV10-3 and J usage is TRBJ2-7; tentatively, D is TRBD2 (6 bases). The CDR3 contains 16 residues. Trimming pared 4 bases from V and 6 bases from J, leaving 22 bases between. CDR1 ENHRY and CDR2 SYGVKD come from the germline V gene. The CDR3 nucleotides read TGTGCCATCAGTGCCCTAGCAACCCTAGCCGGGGGCGAGCAGTACTTC. Amino acid sequence: CAISALATLAGGEQYF.

The rearrangement joins TRBV5-1 to TRBJ1-1; 10 nucleotides line up with TRBD1. The CDR3 sequence is 14 residues long. V shed 3 bases and J 4 bases; nucleotides not matched to a gene: 3. Per germline, CDR1 SGHRS and CDR2 YFSETQ. CDR3 nucleotide sequence: TGCGCCAGCAGCTGGGACAGGGGTTCCACTGAAGCTTTCTTT. Translation: CASSWDRGSTEAFF.

The V and J genes are TRBV5-1 and TRBJ1-3; 9 bases line up with TRBD1. The CDR3 covers 14 residues. Trimming at V came to 4 bases and at J to 8 bases, leaving 7 bases not matched to a gene. Germline CDR1 is SGHRS and CDR2 is YFSETQ. The CDR3 sequence is CASSLDRGSDTIYF. As DNA, the CDR3 is TGCGCCAGCAGCCTGGACAGGGGTTCGGACACCATATATTTT.

This clone was detected only once. The rearrangement joins TRBV19 to TRBJ2-7, with a possible D match to TRBD1 (6 bases). This CDR3 is built from 15 residues. V lost 8 bases, J lost 0 bases, and 17 bases lay in between. Germline loops: CDR1 LNHDA, CDR2 SQIVND (reference sequence). The CDR3 here is CASPIKATGSYEQYF. CDR3 nucleotide sequence: TGTGCCAGTCCGATCAAGGCGACAGGCTCCTACGAGCAGTACTTC.

This clone has just a few counts. V usage is TRBV24-1 and J usage is TRBJ2-1; maybe TRBD2 (5 bases). The length of the CDR3 is 12 residues. Germline lookup yields CDR1 KGHDR and CDR2 SFDVKD. Trimming took 10 bases from V and 4 from J, leaving 10 bases between them. The CDR3 sequence: CATSGVYNEQFF. DNA for the CDR3: TGTGCCACTTCCGGGGTATACAATGAGCAGTTCTTC.

The rearrangement joins TRBV10-1 to TRBJ2-1; 9 nucleotides line up with TRBD1. The CDR3 sequence is 13 residues long. Trimming cost V 2 bases and J 10 bases; bases outside gene matches: 3. Germline lookup yields CDR1 WNHNN and CDR2 SYGVQD (reference sequence). The CDR3 sequence: CASSERTGGEQFF. The CDR3 DNA reads as TGCGCCAGCAGTGAGCGAACAGGGGGCGAGCAGTTCTTC.

The genes are TRBV5-3 and TRBJ2-5; TRBD2 agrees at 14 bases. TRBV5-3 is noted as an ORF with a role that remains uncertain. V was pared by 1 base and J by 5 bases, with 13 bases of the junction left unmatched. CDR3 length: 19 amino acids. CDR3 nucleotides: TGTGCCAGAAGCTTGTCGGGACTAGCGGGAGCGGGGGGAGGGGAGACCCAGTACTTC. As protein: CARSLSGLAGAGGGETQYF.

This rearrangement joins TRBV20-1 to TRBJ2-7; D gene unclear. This CDR3 is 11 amino acids long. CDR1 is DFQATT and CDR2 is SNEGSKA in the germline V gene (reference sequence). Trimming removed 3 bases at V and 3 bases at J, with 6 bases between. CDR3 nucleotides: TGCAGTGCTAGCTACCACTACGAGCAGTACTTC. This translates into CSASYHYEQYF.

This clone was seen a single time. The V gene is TRBV5-1, the J gene TRBJ2-1; D call uncertain. This CDR3 comprises 14 residues. Trimming took off 4 bases at V and 4 bases at J, with 12 bases between the two ends. Germline loops: CDR1 SGHRS, CDR2 YFSETQ. In DNA form, the CDR3 reads TGCGCCAGCAGCCAAAAGAACGGGTACAATGAGCAGTTCTTC. This codes for CASSQKNGYNEQFF.

V is TRBV19 and J is TRBJ2-2; no definite D call. The germline CDR1 and CDR2 sequences are LNHDA and SQIVND (reference sequence). V was clipped by 6 bases and J by 6 bases, with 8 bases between them. The CDR3 sequence is 12 residues long. The CDR3 protein is CASRPPAGELFF. The CDR3 DNA sequence: TGTGCCAGTAGACCCCCGGCCGGGGAGCTGTTTTTT.

J is TRBJ1-3 and V is TRBV27; TRBD1 aligns across 8 bases. Germline trimming cut 5 bases from V and 4 bases from J; bases unmatched to any gene: 7. Germline CDR1 is MNHEY and CDR2 is SMNVEV (reference sequence). There are 15 residues in the CDR3. The CDR3 sequence is CASSKSRGHGNTIYF. In DNA form, the CDR3 reads TGTGCCAGCAGTAAATCCAGGGGGCACGGAAACACCATATATTTT.

This clone was counted between two and nine times. V is TRBV11-1 and J is TRBJ1-4; TRBD1 matches at 7 bases. Germline V gene sequence: CDR1 SGHAT, CDR2 FQDESV (reference sequence). Trimming removed 5 bases from V and 8 bases from J; junction bases left unmatched: 11. This CDR3 is built from 15 residues. CDR3 residues: CASSRRTGKVEKLFF. The CDR3 DNA reads TGTGCCAGCAGCCGCCGGACAGGCAAGGTGGAAAAACTGTTTTTT.

The chain uses TRBV20-1 and TRBJ1-4; possible D gene TRBD1, 6 bases. Between the trimmed V and J ends, which lost 3 bases and 5 bases, there was a span of 16 bases. CDR1 is DFQATT, CDR2 SNEGSKA, per germline (reference sequence). The CDR3 runs to 15 residues. This chain's CDR3 is CSASTQGGLNEKLFF. The CDR3, as DNA: TGCAGTGCTAGTACCCAAGGGGGATTGAATGAAAAACTGTTTTTT.